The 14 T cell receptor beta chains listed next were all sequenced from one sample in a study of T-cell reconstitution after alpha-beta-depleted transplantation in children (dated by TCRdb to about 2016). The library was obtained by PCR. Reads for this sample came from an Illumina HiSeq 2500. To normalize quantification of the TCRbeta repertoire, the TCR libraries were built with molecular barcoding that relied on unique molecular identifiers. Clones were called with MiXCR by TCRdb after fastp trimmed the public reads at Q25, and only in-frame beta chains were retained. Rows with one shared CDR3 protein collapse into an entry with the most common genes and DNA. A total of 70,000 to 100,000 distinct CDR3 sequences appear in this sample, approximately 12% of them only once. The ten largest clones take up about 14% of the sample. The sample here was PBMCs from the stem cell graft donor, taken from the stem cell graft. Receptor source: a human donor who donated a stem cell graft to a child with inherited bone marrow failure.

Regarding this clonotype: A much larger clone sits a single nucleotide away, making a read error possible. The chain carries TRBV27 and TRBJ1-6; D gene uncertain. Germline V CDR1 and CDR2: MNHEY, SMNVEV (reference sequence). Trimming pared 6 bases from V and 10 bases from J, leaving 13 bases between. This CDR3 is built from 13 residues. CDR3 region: CASSTILESPLHF. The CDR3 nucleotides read TGTGCCAGCAGCACCATCTTGGAGTCACCCCTCCACTTT.

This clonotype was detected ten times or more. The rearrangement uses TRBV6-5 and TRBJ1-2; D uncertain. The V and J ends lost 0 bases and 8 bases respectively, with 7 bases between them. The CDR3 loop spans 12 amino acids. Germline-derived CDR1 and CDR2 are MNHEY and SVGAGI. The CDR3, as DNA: TGTGCCAGCAGTTACTCGGGTGTAGGCTACACCTTC. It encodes CASSYSGVGYTF.

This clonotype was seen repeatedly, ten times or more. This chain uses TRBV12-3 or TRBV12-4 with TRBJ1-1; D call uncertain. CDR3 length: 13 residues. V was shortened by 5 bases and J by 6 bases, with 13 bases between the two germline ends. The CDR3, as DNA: TGTGCCAGCAGTCCCAACCTCTACGCTGAAGCTTTCTTT. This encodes CASSPNLYAEAFF.

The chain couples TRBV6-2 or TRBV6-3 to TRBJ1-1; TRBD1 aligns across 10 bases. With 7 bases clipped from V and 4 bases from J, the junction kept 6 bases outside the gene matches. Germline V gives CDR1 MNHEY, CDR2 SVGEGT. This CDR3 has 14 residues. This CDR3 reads CASTGQGGITEAFF. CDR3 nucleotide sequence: TGTGCCAGCACCGGACAGGGGGGAATCACTGAAGCTTTCTTT.

CDR3 region: CATSDGGSGVSYNEQFF. CDR3 bases: TGTGCCACCAGTGATGGGGGTAGCGGGGTTTCCTACAATGAGCAGTTCTTC. This rearrangement joins TRBV24-1 to TRBJ2-1; 8 positions match TRBD2. The CDR3 is made up of 17 amino acids. The V gene's germline CDR1 is KGHDR and CDR2 SFDVKD. V lost 3 bases and J lost 1; bases outside the gene matches: 7.

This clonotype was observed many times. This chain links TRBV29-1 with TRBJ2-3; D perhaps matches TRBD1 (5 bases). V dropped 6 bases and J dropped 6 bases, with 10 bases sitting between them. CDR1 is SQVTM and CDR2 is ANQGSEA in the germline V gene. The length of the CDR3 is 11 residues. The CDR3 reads CSVGSGDTQYF. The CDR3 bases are TGCAGCGTGGGCTCAGGGGATACGCAGTATTTT.

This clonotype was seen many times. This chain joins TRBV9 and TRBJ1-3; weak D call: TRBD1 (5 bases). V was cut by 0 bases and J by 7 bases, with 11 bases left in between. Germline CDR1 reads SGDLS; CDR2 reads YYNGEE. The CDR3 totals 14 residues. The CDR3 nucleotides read TGTGCCAGCAGCGTAGCAGGGTTGACGAACACCATATATTTT. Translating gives CASSVAGLTNTIYF.

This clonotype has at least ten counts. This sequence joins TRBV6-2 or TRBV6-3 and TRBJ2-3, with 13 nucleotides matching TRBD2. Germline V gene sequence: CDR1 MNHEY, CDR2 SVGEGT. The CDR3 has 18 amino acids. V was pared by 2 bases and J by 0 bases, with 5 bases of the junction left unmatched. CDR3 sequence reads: CASSYAGLAGASTDTQYF. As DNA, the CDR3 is TGTGCCAGCAGTTACGCTGGACTAGCGGGGGCTAGCACAGATACGCAGTATTTT.

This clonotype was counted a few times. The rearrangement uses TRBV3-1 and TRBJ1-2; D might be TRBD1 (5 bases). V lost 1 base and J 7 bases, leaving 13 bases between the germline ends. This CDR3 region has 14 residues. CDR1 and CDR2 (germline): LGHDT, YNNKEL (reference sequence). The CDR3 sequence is CASSQGPAGFGYTF. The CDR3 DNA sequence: TGTGCCAGCAGCCAAGGCCCGGCAGGGTTTGGCTACACCTTC.

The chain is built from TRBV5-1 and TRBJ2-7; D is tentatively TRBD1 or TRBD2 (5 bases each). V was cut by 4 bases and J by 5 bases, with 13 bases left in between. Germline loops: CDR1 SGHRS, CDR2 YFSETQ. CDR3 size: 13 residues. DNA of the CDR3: TGCGCCAGCAGCCCAGATGGGGGAAACGAGCAGTACTTC. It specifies CASSPDGGNEQYF.

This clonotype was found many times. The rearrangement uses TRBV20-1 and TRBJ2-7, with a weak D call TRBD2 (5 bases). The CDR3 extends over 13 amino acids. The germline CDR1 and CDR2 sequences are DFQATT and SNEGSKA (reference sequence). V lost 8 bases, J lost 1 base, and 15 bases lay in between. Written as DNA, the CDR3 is TGCAGTATCTCCGGACCGGGATCCTACGAGCAGTACTTC. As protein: CSISGPGSYEQYF.

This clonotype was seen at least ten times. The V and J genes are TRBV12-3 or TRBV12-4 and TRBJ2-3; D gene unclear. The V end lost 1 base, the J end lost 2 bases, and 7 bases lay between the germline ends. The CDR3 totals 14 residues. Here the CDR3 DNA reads TGTGCCAGCAGTTTAGGCCAGGTCACAGATACGCAGTATTTT. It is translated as CASSLGQVTDTQYF.

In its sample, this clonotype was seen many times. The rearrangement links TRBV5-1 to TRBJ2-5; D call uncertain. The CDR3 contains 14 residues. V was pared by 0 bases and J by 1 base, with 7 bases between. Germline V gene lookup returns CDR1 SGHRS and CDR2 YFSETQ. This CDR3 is CASSLESRQETQYF. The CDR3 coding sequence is TGCGCCAGCAGCTTGGAGTCACGCCAAGAGACCCAGTACTTC.

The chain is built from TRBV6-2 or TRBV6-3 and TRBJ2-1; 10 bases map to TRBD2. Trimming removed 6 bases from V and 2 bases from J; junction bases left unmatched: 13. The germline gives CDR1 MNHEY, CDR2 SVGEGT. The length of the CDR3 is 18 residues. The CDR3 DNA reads TGTGCCAGCAGCCACGAGGCTAGCGGGAGAACGACCTACAATGAGCAGTTCTTC. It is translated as CASSHEASGRTTYNEQFF.